The following is a T cell receptor beta chain sequence with its context. This sample is part of a study of blood T cell repertoires in COVID-19. As originally analysed: Reference gene primer amplification gave nucleated cell count estimates. The protocol was immunoSEQ multiplex PCR, while the TCRdb copy is restricted to in-frame clones and leaves out a portion. Clonal size and the V and J genes are those of that table, whereas D and trimming came from the DNA. The table shows fewer than 250,000 clones, with roughly 86% occurring only once. This CDR3 has 14 amino acids. V shed 3 bases and J shed 6 bases, with 12 bases lying between them. The germline gives CDR1 MRHNA, CDR2 SNTAGT.

The clonotype originates from a man aged 50 to 59 with acute or convalescent COVID-19. The V call is TRBV6-4, the J call TRBJ2-1; possibly TRBD1 for D (6 bases). Sequencing was carried out using peripheral blood. The CDR3 sequence: CASSDRGFGNEQFF. DNA of the CDR3: TGTGCCAGCAGTGATAGGGGGTTTGGCAATGAGCAGTTCTTC.